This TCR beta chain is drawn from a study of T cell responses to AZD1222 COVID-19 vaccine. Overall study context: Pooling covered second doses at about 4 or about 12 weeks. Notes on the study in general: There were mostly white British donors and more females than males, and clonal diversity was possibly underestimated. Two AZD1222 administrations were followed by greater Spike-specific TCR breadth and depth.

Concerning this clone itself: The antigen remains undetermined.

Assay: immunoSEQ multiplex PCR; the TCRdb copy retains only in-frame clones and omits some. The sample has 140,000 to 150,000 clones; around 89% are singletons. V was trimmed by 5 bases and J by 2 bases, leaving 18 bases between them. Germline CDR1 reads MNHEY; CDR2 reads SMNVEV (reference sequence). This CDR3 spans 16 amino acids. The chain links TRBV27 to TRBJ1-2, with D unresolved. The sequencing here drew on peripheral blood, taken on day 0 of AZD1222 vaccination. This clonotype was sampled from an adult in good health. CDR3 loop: CASSLQAGGSNYGYTF. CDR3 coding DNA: TGTGCCAGCAGTCTTCAGGCTGGCGGGTCCAACTATGGCTACACCTTC.